What follows are 20 T cell receptor beta chains derived from one specimen sequenced in a study of cytotoxic CD8 clonotypes in ibrutinib-treated CLL. The method was immunoSEQ multiplex PCR; TCRdb's version includes in-frame clones alone and lacks a portion of them. The repertoire includes tens of thousands of clones, about nine tenths of them detected once, and 3.1% sits in the top ten. Sequencing was performed on PBMCs, taken after 12 months of ibrutinib treatment. The receptors originated from a human donor with chronic lymphocytic leukemia.

V and J are TRBV30 and TRBJ2-7, with 8 bases fitting TRBD2. V trimming: 2 bases; J trimming: 5 bases; junction bases outside the gene matches: 17. The CDR3 has 17 amino acids. Germline CDR1 and CDR2: GTSNPN and SVGIG (reference sequence). CDR3 in amino acids: CAWSPFLASGSSNEQYF. CDR3 DNA: TGTGCCTGGAGTCCGTTCTTGGCCAGCGGGAGTAGCAACGAGCAGTACTTC.

The chain combines TRBV7-2 with TRBJ1-1; 8 nucleotides match TRBD1. The CDR3 length is 17 residues. Germline values: CDR1 SGHTA, CDR2 FQGNSA. Trimming removed 1 base from V and 5 bases from J; junction bases left unmatched: 12. The CDR3 DNA reads TGTGCCAGCAGCTTAGAATTTAAATCAGGGGGCATGACTGAAGCTTTCTTT. Translation gives CASSLEFKSGGMTEAFF.

J is TRBJ1-3 and V is TRBV18; 12 nucleotides match TRBD1. CDR1 and CDR2 (germline): KGHSH, LQKENI. J gave up 1 base and V 4 bases, and 8 bases lay outside the gene matches. The CDR3 is made up of 18 amino acids. The CDR3 loop is CASSHRDRGRLSGNTIYF. The CDR3, as DNA: TGTGCCAGCTCACACCGGGACAGGGGGCGGTTATCTGGAAACACCATATATTTT.

The chain recombines TRBV7-2 with TRBJ2-1, with TRBD2 identical over 14 bases. CDR1 and CDR2 from the germline V gene are SGHTA and FQGNSA. Losses at the gene ends were 4 bases for V and 6 bases for J; bases not matched to a gene: 2. This CDR3 contains 15 residues. This CDR3 reads CASSWGLAGVNEQFF. The CDR3 DNA follows: TGTGCCAGCAGCTGGGGACTAGCGGGAGTCAATGAGCAGTTCTTC.

The rearrangement uses TRBV7-2 and TRBJ1-5; D perhaps matches TRBD1 (5 bases). The CDR3 runs 15 residues. Germline values: CDR1 SGHTA, CDR2 FQGNSA. The germline V and J ends were trimmed by 5 bases and 3 bases, with 14 bases remaining between them. CDR3 coding DNA: TGTGCCAGCAGCCCCCGGGGGGGGAACAATCAGCCCCAGCATTTT. As protein: CASSPRGGNNQPQHF.

This clone came up once. This CDR3 is CASSLKGQGLYSGANVLTF. CDR3 in DNA: TGTGCCAGCAGTTTAAAAGGACAGGGGTTATACTCTGGGGCCAACGTCCTGACTTTC. V gene TRBV27 combines with J gene TRBJ2-6; 9 bases fit TRBD1. The CDR3 runs to 19 residues. Germline CDR1 is MNHEY and CDR2 is SMNVEV (reference sequence). The ends lost 2 bases at V and 0 bases at J; junction bases unmatched: 8.

The chain links TRBV11-2 to TRBJ2-1; D call uncertain. The germline V gene has CDR1 SGHAT and CDR2 FQNNGV. Trimming left V 2 bases short and J 0 bases short, with 8 bases between. The CDR3 is made up of 15 amino acids. CDR3 region: CASSLTFFSYNEQFF. The CDR3 region has the DNA TGTGCCAGCAGCTTAACCTTCTTCTCCTACAATGAGCAGTTCTTC.

V is TRBV27 and J is TRBJ1-1; D might be TRBD1 (5 bases). Germline values: CDR1 MNHEY, CDR2 SMNVEV (reference sequence). V was cut by 0 bases and J by 5 bases, with 13 bases left in between. CDR3 length: 15 residues. The CDR3 is CASSLSGGVRTEAFF. In DNA form, the CDR3 reads TGTGCCAGCAGTTTATCCGGGGGGGTTAGGACTGAAGCTTTCTTT.

The chain combines TRBV6-5 with TRBJ1-5; 8 positions match TRBD1. CDR1 and CDR2 from the germline V gene are MNHEY and SVGAGI. Unmatched junction bases numbered 9, after V lost 6 bases and J lost 5 bases. The CDR3 totals 15 residues. Written as DNA, the CDR3 is TGTGCCAGCAGCCCCGGACAGGGTAGGGATCAGCCCCAGCATTTT. Protein product: CASSPGQGRDQPQHF.

The chain employs TRBV7-2 and TRBJ1-5; D gene unclear. There are 13 residues in the CDR3. With 5 bases removed from V and 8 bases from J, the gap between germline ends came to 13 bases. The V gene's germline CDR1 is SGHTA and CDR2 FQGNSA. The DNA for the CDR3 is TGTGCCAGCAGCCGAAGTTCCGGCAAGCCCCAGCATTTT. Encoded protein: CASSRSSGKPQHF.

CDR3 amino acids: CASSLTGQGADEQFF. CDR3 bases: TGTGCCAGCAGTCTGACGGGACAGGGGGCGGATGAGCAGTTCTTC. This chain uses TRBV6-4 with TRBJ2-1; 12 bases agree with TRBD1. With V trimmed by 5 bases and J by 8 bases, 7 bases remained unmatched. The CDR3 consists of 15 residues. From germline, CDR1 is MRHNA and CDR2 SNTAGT.

The CDR3 is CASSFRGPDYGYTF. CDR3 in DNA: TGTGCCAGCAGTTTCAGGGGGCCAGACTATGGCTACACCTTC. The rearrangement uses TRBV27 and TRBJ1-2, with 8 bases aligning to TRBD1. Trimming at V came to 3 bases and at J to 3 bases, leaving 3 bases not matched to a gene. This CDR3 comprises 14 residues. Germline loops: CDR1 MNHEY, CDR2 SMNVEV (reference sequence).

The chain uses TRBV4-2 and TRBJ2-1, with TRBD2 identical over 10 bases. Per the germline V gene, CDR1 is LGHNA and CDR2 is YNFKEQ. The J segment lost 7 bases and the V segment lost 4 bases, leaving 10 bases of the junction unmatched. CDR3 length: 16 amino acids. The CDR3 sequence: CASSLGMLAGVNEQFF. In DNA, the CDR3 is TGTGCCAGCAGCCTCGGGATGCTAGCGGGAGTTAATGAGCAGTTCTTC.

This sequence joins TRBV4-1 and TRBJ2-7, with 8 bases matching TRBD2. This CDR3 has 15 residues. Trimming removed 4 bases from V and 4 bases from J; junction bases left unmatched: 9. The V gene's germline CDR1 is MGHRA and CDR2 YSYEKL. The CDR3 here is CASSPIAGLEYEQYF. CDR3 nucleotides: TGCGCCAGCAGCCCCATTGCGGGACTAGAATACGAGCAGTACTTC.

The chain joins TRBV6-6 to TRBJ1-2; D is possibly TRBD1 (6 bases). The germline V gene encodes CDR1 MNHNY and CDR2 SVGAGI (reference sequence). V shed 5 bases and J shed 4 bases, with 17 bases lying between them. This CDR3 spans 15 amino acids. CDR3 bases: TGTGCCAGCAGTGACGCAGACAGGCAGCTCTATGGCTACACCTTC. It translates to CASSDADRQLYGYTF.

The gene calls are TRBV5-1 and TRBJ2-7, with TRBD2 matching over 8 bases. Germline lookup yields CDR1 SGHRS and CDR2 YFSETQ. The V gene end was trimmed by 4 bases and the J gene end by 3 bases; junction bases not matched to a gene: 12. The CDR3 totals 16 residues. The CDR3 region has the DNA TGCGCCAGCAGCATCGGACCGGGACTAGGGGGCTACGAGCAGTACTTC. Encoded protein: CASSIGPGLGGYEQYF.

The rearrangement joins TRBV2 to TRBJ2-2; TRBD1 aligns across 8 bases. This CDR3 is 18 amino acids long. Looked up from germline, CDR1 is SNHLY and CDR2 is FYNNEI. With 4 bases clipped from V and 7 bases from J, the junction kept 17 bases outside the gene matches. The CDR3 spells CASSGVFLRGQSSGELFF. CDR3 sequence (DNA): TGTGCCAGCAGTGGAGTCTTCCTCAGGGGGCAGTCCAGCGGGGAGCTGTTTTTT.

The chain links TRBV30 to TRBJ1-1; D perhaps matches TRBD1 (6 bases). The CDR3 is made up of 19 amino acids. V lost 0 bases to trimming and J lost 1 base, with 24 bases between them. CDR1 and CDR2 from the germline V gene are GTSNPN and SVGIG (reference sequence). This CDR3 is CAWSVFSGAFFGPNTEAFF. CDR3 nucleotides: TGTGCCTGGAGTGTTTTTTCGGGGGCGTTCTTTGGTCCGAACACTGAAGCTTTCTTT.

The chain links TRBV19 to TRBJ2-1; D is undetermined. The germline V and J ends were trimmed by 3 bases and 5 bases, with 11 bases remaining between them. The germline V gene has CDR1 LNHDA and CDR2 SQIVND (reference sequence). The CDR3 runs to 14 residues. CDR3 in DNA: TGTGCCAGTAGTATTTCACCGCAAAACAATGAGCAGTTCTTC. It codes for CASSISPQNNEQFF.

The chain carries TRBV6-1 and TRBJ2-7; D not certain. There are 12 residues in the CDR3. Trimming shortened V by 8 bases and J by 5 bases, and 13 bases separated the two germline ends. Germline V gives CDR1 MNHNS, CDR2 SASEGT. The CDR3 DNA sequence: TGTGCCAGCTTAGGGAACTCAAACGAGCAGTACTTC. It specifies CASLGNSNEQYF.